What follows describes a single T cell receptor beta chain. Its target antigen remains unknown. Per-nucleotide qualities are absent, and no much larger clonotype sits a single base away. The CDR3 has 16 amino acids, counting the end cysteine and phenylalanine. Only the CDR3 DNA stays, 48 bases, in frame from base 1. V and J are trimmed by 4 bases and 5 bases, and the gene matches miss 10 bases of the junction. From a lookup of the germline V gene (reference sequence), CDR1 and CDR2 are SGHKS and YYEKEE. Library preparation employed the immunoSEQ multiplex PCR assay. TCRdb took over this immuneACCESS table, retaining in-frame rearrangements with V and J assigned. Such tables are incomplete; in checked studies, under half of the missing clones stem from an unresolved V gene, and the remainder is unexplained. This sample has 20,000 to 25,000 clones in its table, and around four fifths of those were observed once. The ten top clones hold around 20% of the sample.

Checkpoint therapy was initiated 14 to 28 days after autologous transplant, and ipilimumab was administered at 1 mg/kg intravenously on day 1 of selected weeks. The nivolumab dose was 3 mg/kg intravenously, delivered on day 1 of weeks 1, 4, 7, 10, and every two weeks through week 26. The study was a Phase Ib clinical trial testing combined checkpoint inhibition with ipilimumab and nivolumab as consolidation after autologous stem cell transplantation. The source of the sample is a study of ipilimumab plus nivolumab after autologous stem cell transplantation (dated by TCRdb to the early 2020s). Some background on the complete study: The median number of doses that trial patients received was a few for ipilimumab and about eight for nivolumab. Primary refractory and relapsed disease were included in the DLBCL cohort, with 18-month progression-free survival of around 86% and 29%, respectively. Patients undergoing autologous transplant for high-risk diffuse large B cell lymphoma, mature T cell lymphoma, or multiple myeloma were enrolled in the trial. The intent-to-treat population of the trial was made up of a few dozen patients.

Points the paper makes about the study in general: The authors concluded that, as post-transplant consolidation, combined checkpoint inhibition appeared tolerable. Per the authors, a biologic rationale for further study of the post-transplant checkpoint inhibition approach was offered by T cell receptor repertoire, regulatory T cell phenotype and gut microbiota profiles.

The TCR sequence derives from a male donor with diffuse large B-cell lymphoma. The sequences come from PBMCs, collected in a trial of ipilimumab plus nivolumab as post-transplant consolidation. The V and J genes are TRBV5-5 and TRBJ1-5, with 9 central nucleotides matching TRBD1. The nucleotides are TGTGCCAGCAGCCGAACAGGGGGCGAATCATATCAGCCCCAGCATTTT. It translates to CASSRTGGESYQPQHF. Full variable domain (CDR3 extended with the reference TRBV5-5 and TRBJ1-5 proteins): DAGVTQSPTHLIKTRGQQVTLRCSPISGHKSVSWYQQVLGQGPQFIFQYYEKEERGRGNFPDRFSARQFPNYSSELNVNALLLGDSALYLCASSRTGGESYQPQHFGDGTRLSIL.